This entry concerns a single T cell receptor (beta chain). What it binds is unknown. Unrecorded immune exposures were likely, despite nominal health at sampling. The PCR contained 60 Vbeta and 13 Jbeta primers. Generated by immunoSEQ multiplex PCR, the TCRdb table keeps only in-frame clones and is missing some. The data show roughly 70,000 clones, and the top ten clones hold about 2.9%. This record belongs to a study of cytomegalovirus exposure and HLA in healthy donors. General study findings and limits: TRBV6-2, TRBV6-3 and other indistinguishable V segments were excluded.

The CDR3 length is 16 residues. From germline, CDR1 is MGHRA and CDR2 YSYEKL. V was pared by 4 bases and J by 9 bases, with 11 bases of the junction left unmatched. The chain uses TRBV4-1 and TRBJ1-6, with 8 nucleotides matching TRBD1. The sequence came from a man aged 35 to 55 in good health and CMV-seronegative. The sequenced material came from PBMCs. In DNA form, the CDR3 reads TGCGCCAGCAGCCGCCCGACAGGGGCCCGGGGTTCACCCCTCCACTTT. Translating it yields CASSRPTGARGSPLHF.